One and the same sample provided the 15 T cell receptor beta chains below, sequenced in a study of T cell changes during pregnancy in multiple sclerosis. TCRdb's table, derived via immunoSEQ multiplex PCR, lists solely in-frame clones and lacks some. Here the sample spans around 56,000 clones, around 89% being singletons. Sequencing used peripheral blood, obtained after pregnancy. The source is a female donor with multiple sclerosis, enrolled in a pregnancy study.

This rearrangement joins TRBV7-3 to TRBJ1-6, with 7 bases identical to TRBD1. Germline V CDR1 and CDR2: SGHTA, FQGTGA. The CDR3 has 14 residues. Trimming cost V 5 bases and J 7 bases; bases outside gene matches: 5. CDR3 sequence: CASSPGQANSPLHF. In DNA, the CDR3 is TGTGCCAGCAGCCCAGGACAGGCAAATTCACCCCTCCACTTT.

This sequence joins TRBV6-5 and TRBJ1-3; the D gene is possibly TRBD1 (6 bases). The germline V gene has CDR1 MNHEY and CDR2 SVGAGI. The CDR3 has 15 residues. Trimming cost V 5 bases and J 0 bases, with 11 bases left between them. This CDR3 is CASSPGANSGNTIYF. The DNA for the CDR3 is TGTGCCAGCAGTCCAGGGGCTAACTCTGGAAACACCATATATTTT.

The V call is TRBV9, the J call TRBJ2-3, with 7 bases identical to TRBD1. Trimming at V came to 0 bases and at J to 7 bases, leaving 8 bases not matched to a gene. The CDR3 is 15 amino acids. From germline, CDR1 is SGDLS and CDR2 YYNGEE. CDR3 coding DNA: TGTGCCAGCAGCGTAGTCGGACAGGTAGCTAATACGCAGTATTTT. This encodes CASSVVGQVANTQYF.

This chain connects TRBV11-3 to TRBJ2-7; D may be TRBD1 (5 bases). Germline loops: CDR1 SGHNT, CDR2 YENEEA. V was cut by 5 bases and J by 3 bases, with 11 bases left in between. The CDR3 has 13 amino acids. CDR3 DNA sequence: TGTGCCAGCAGCAAACACGACAGCTACGAGCAGTACTTC. Its translation: CASSKHDSYEQYF.

The CDR3 DNA reads as TGTGCCAGCAGCTTTCAGGGGAATGAGCAGTTCTTC. As protein: CASSFQGNEQFF. This chain connects TRBV5-6 to TRBJ2-1; TRBD1 might be the D (6 bases). The V gene lost 2 bases and the J gene lost 7 bases, with 7 bases spanning the gap. CDR1 is SGHDT and CDR2 is YYEEEE in the germline V gene. This CDR3 has 12 amino acids.

The J gene is TRBJ1-4, the V gene TRBV6-5; D is undetermined. Germline V lookup: CDR1 MNHEY, CDR2 SVGAGI. V was pared by 6 bases and J by 5 bases, with 4 bases between. This CDR3 is built from 11 residues. CDR3 residues: CASRQNEKLFF. The CDR3 DNA follows: TGTGCCAGCAGACAGAATGAAAAACTGTTTTTT.

The chain recombines TRBV27 with TRBJ2-3; 8 bases line up with TRBD2. The CDR3 covers 20 residues. V gave up 5 bases and J gave up 2 bases; unmatched junction bases: 21. The germline V gene has CDR1 MNHEY and CDR2 SMNVEV (reference sequence). The CDR3 bases are TGTGCCAGCAGTGCCGACCCCCTACTGGGAGCGGGGGAGCTCACAGATACGCAGTATTTT. This gives the protein CASSADPLLGAGELTDTQYF.

The V call is TRBV9, the J call TRBJ2-3; D is possibly TRBD2 (5 bases). V shed 0 bases and J shed 2 bases, with 16 bases lying between them. The germline gives CDR1 SGDLS, CDR2 YYNGEE. The CDR3 length is 17 residues. The CDR3 DNA reads TGTGCCAGCAGCGTAGGCCCAGGCAGGACTTTCACAGATACGCAGTATTTT. It specifies CASSVGPGRTFTDTQYF.

The chain is built from TRBV9 and TRBJ2-7; D perhaps matches TRBD1 (6 bases). Germline CDR1 is SGDLS and CDR2 is YYNGEE. V was shortened by 3 bases and J by 6 bases, with 19 bases between the two germline ends. CDR3 length: 15 amino acids. The CDR3 nucleotides read TGTGCCAGCAGCGCCCTCGACAGGAGCTCCACCGAGCAGTACTTC. It is translated as CASSALDRSSTEQYF.

The chain joins TRBV11-1 to TRBJ2-7; D is perhaps TRBD1 (6 bases). The CDR3 has 15 amino acids. Trimming took off 5 bases at V and 4 bases at J, with 18 bases between the two ends. Germline values: CDR1 SGHAT, CDR2 FQDESV (reference sequence). As DNA, the CDR3 is TGTGCCAGCAGCCCACCGGACAGTTTCTGGTACGAGCAGTACTTC. This encodes CASSPPDSFWYEQYF.

This rearrangement joins TRBV6-4 to TRBJ2-1; 16 nucleotides agree with TRBD2. CDR3 length: 19 amino acids. Germline V CDR1 and CDR2: MRHNA, SNTAGT. The V segment lost 0 bases and the J segment 10 bases; nucleotides outside the gene matches: 12. The CDR3 nucleotides read TGTGCCAGCAGTGACTCAAGAGGGACTAGCGGGGGGGCGGTGGACGAGCAGTTCTTC. It codes for CASSDSRGTSGGAVDEQFF.

The rearrangement joins TRBV28 to TRBJ2-7, with TRBD1 matching over 9 bases. The CDR3 extends over 14 amino acids. V was clipped by 5 bases and J by 4 bases; unmatched bases: 6. CDR1 and CDR2 (germline): MDHEN, SYDVKM. CDR3 DNA: TGTGCCAGCAGTCGCGGGACAGGGAATTACGAGCAGTACTTC. Translating it yields CASSRGTGNYEQYF.

The rearrangement joins TRBV4-1 to TRBJ2-3, with TRBD2 matching 7 bases. The V segment lost 7 bases and the J segment 4 bases; nucleotides outside the gene matches: 17. The germline V gene encodes CDR1 MGHRA and CDR2 YSYEKL. This CDR3 spans 17 amino acids. The CDR3 nucleotides are TGCGCCAGCAACCCCCGGCGCTCCGCTCGGGGGGCAGATACGCAGTATTTT. This translates into CASNPRRSARGADTQYF.

The CDR3 coding sequence is TGCGCCACCGGGACAGGGAACTCTGGAAACACCATATATTTT. Its protein is CATGTGNSGNTIYF. V is TRBV5-1 and J is TRBJ1-3; TRBD1 aligns across 9 bases. Germline V gene sequence: CDR1 SGHRS, CDR2 YFSETQ. V lost 9 bases, J lost 0 bases, and 4 bases stayed unmatched. The CDR3 runs to 14 residues.

This chain links TRBV6-1 with TRBJ2-1, with 7 bases fitting TRBD1. V gave up 4 bases and J gave up 3 bases; unmatched junction bases: 3. This CDR3 has 14 amino acids. Germline CDR1 MNHNS, CDR2 SASEGT. CDR3 protein: CASSGQGIYNEQFF. CDR3 bases: TGTGCCAGCAGTGGACAGGGAATCTACAATGAGCAGTTCTTC.